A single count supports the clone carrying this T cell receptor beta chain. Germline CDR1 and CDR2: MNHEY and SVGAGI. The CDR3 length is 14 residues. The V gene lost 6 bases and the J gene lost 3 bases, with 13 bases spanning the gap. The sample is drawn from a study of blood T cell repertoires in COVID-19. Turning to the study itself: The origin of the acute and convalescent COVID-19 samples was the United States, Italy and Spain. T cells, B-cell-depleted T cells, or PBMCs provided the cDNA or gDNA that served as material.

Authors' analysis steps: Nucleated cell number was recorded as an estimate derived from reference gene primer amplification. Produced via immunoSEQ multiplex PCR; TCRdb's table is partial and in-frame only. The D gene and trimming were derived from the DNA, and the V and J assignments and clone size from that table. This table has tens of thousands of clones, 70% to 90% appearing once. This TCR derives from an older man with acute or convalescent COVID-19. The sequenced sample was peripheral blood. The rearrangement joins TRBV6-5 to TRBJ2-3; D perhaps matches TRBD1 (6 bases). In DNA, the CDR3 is TGTGCCAGCAGGCCCCAGGGGCGGACAGATACGCAGTATTTT. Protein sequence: CASRPQGRTDTQYF.